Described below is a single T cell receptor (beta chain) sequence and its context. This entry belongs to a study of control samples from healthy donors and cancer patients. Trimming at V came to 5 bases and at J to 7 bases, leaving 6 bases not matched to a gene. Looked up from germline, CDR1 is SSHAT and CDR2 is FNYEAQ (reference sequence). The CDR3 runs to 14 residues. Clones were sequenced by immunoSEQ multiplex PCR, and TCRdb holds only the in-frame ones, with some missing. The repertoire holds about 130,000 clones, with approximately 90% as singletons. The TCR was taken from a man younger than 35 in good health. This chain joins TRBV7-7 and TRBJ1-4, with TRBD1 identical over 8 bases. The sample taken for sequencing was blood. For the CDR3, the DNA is TGTGCCAGCAGCCCAGGACAGGGACCTGAAAAACTGTTTTTT. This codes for CASSPGQGPEKLFF.